This passage covers 26 T cell receptor beta chains from one sample sequenced in a study of shared clonotypes between healthy human individuals. Sequenced by immunoSEQ multiplex PCR; TCRdb stores in-frame clones only, minus some. The data contain over a million clones, roughly 96% of them singletons. The sequenced material came from naive CD4+ T cells sorted from blood. Indicated subset: CD45RA+ positively selected. These receptors were obtained from a man aged 30-40 years in good health.

This clone was counted once. The chain uses TRBV28 and TRBJ2-7; 7 bases are shared with TRBD1. The CDR3 length is 14 residues. Looked up from germline, CDR1 is MDHEN and CDR2 is SYDVKM. Unmatched junction bases numbered 6, after V lost 7 bases and J lost 0 bases. CDR3 protein: CASTSTGPSYEQYF. The CDR3 bases are TGTGCCAGCACCTCGACAGGGCCCTCCTACGAGCAGTACTTC.

This chain joins TRBV15 and TRBJ2-1; D gene unclear. CDR1 is LNHNV and CDR2 is YYDKDF in the germline V gene (reference sequence). Between the trimmed V and J ends, which lost 1 base and 4 bases, there was a span of 8 bases. The CDR3 contains 14 residues. CDR3 DNA sequence: TGTGCCACCAGCAGAGTAGTTCTATACAATGAGCAGTTCTTC. Translated, it gives CATSRVVLYNEQFF.

The chain joins TRBV28 to TRBJ2-7, with 9 bases that match TRBD2. J lost 4 bases, V lost 7 bases, and 14 bases had no gene match. This CDR3 has 16 residues. Germline CDR1 is MDHEN and CDR2 is SYDVKM. The CDR3 region is CASTHGGTSGPYEQYF. For the CDR3, the DNA is TGTGCCAGCACCCACGGAGGAACTAGCGGGCCGTACGAGCAGTACTTC. The full variable domain, with the rest looked up from reference TRBV28 and TRBJ2-7, is DVKVTQSSRYLVKRTGEKVFLECVQDMDHENMFWYRQDPGLGLRLIYFSYDVKMKEKGDIPEGYSVSREKKERFSLILESASTNQTSMYLCASTHGGTSGPYEQYFGPGTRLTVT.

On this clone itself: At one boundary the junction diverges from the germline segment, which might be a read error. V gene TRBV4-1 combines with J gene TRBJ1-1; 8 bases match TRBD1. The CDR3 loop spans 15 amino acids. From germline, CDR1 is MGHRA and CDR2 YSYEKL. The CDR3 region is CASRQATGVNTEAFF. The CDR3 DNA reads as TGCGCCAGCAGACAAGCGACAGGGGTGAACACTGAAGCTTTCTTT.

V is TRBV4-1 and J is TRBJ1-5; D call uncertain. Deletions cut 1 base from V and 4 bases from J, with 11 bases between. Looked up from germline, CDR1 is MGHRA and CDR2 is YSYEKL. This CDR3 has 15 amino acids. The CDR3 sequence is CASSQVGRWNQPQHF. In DNA form, the CDR3 reads TGCGCCAGCAGCCAAGTGGGAAGGTGGAATCAGCCCCAGCATTTT.

DNA for the CDR3: TGCAGCGCTGCTGCGGGACCCTACAATGAGCAGTTCTTC. It encodes CSAAAGPYNEQFF. This chain links TRBV29-1 with TRBJ2-1; weak D call: TRBD2 (6 bases). The CDR3 covers 13 residues. Germline V gene sequence: CDR1 SQVTM, CDR2 ANQGSEA. V lost 7 bases and J 2 bases, leaving 12 bases between the germline ends.

This chain connects TRBV1 to TRBJ2-7. TRBV1 is described as a pseudogene. The length of the CDR3 is 11 residues. This CDR3 reads CTSSHPYEQYF. The CDR3 nucleotides read TGCACCAGCAGCCACCCCTACGAGCAGTACTTC.

This sequence joins TRBV9 and TRBJ2-5; D call uncertain. CDR1 SGDLS and CDR2 YYNGEE come from the germline V gene. The CDR3 has 16 residues. Between the trimmed V and J ends, which lost 0 bases and 3 bases, there was a span of 15 bases. The CDR3 sequence is CASSVEIEPTEETQYF. CDR3 DNA sequence: TGTGCCAGCAGCGTAGAGATCGAACCAACTGAAGAGACCCAGTACTTC.

The V and J genes are TRBV5-4 and TRBJ2-7, with D maybe TRBD1 (7 bases). Trimming took off 2 bases at V and 3 bases at J, with 15 bases between the two ends. The CDR3 totals 15 residues. From germline, CDR1 is SGHNT and CDR2 YYREEE (reference sequence). DNA of the CDR3: TGTGCCAGCAGCTTCGGGGGACAGCGGAACTACGAGCAGTACTTC. Its translation: CASSFGGQRNYEQYF.

The chain links TRBV5-1 to TRBJ2-3; 8 bases agree with TRBD2. V was pared by 5 bases and J by 3 bases, with 5 bases of the junction left unmatched. The CDR3 is 14 amino acids. The germline V gene has CDR1 SGHRS and CDR2 YFSETQ. The CDR3 sequence: CASSSGVVTDTQYF. In DNA form, the CDR3 reads TGCGCCAGCAGTAGCGGGGTTGTTACAGATACGCAGTATTTT.

V gene TRBV13 combines with J gene TRBJ2-5, with 8 bases matching TRBD2. CDR1 and CDR2 (germline): PRHDT, FYEKMQ (reference sequence). V was clipped by 5 bases and J by 5 bases; unmatched bases: 13. The CDR3 is 16 amino acids. The CDR3 region has the DNA TGTGCCAGCAGCGAACGACTAAGCGGGAGTGGGGAGACCCAGTACTTC. It yields the protein CASSERLSGSGETQYF.

This chain connects TRBV14 to TRBJ2-2; D not certain. The CDR3 consists of 13 residues. Germline-derived CDR1 and CDR2 are SGHDN and FVKESK. The V gene lost 2 bases and the J gene lost 6 bases, with 7 bases spanning the gap. The CDR3 sequence is CASSQPVAGELFF. Here the CDR3 DNA reads TGTGCCAGCAGCCAACCGGTAGCCGGGGAGCTGTTTTTT.

The V and J genes are TRBV14 and TRBJ2-3, with D possibly TRBD1 on 6 matching bases. V shed 1 base and J shed 3 bases, with 11 bases lying between them. This CDR3 spans 15 amino acids. Germline V gene data show CDR1 as SGHDN and CDR2 as FVKESK. CDR3 sequence reads: CASSQGQGWTDTQYF. CDR3 DNA: TGTGCCAGCAGCCAAGGCCAGGGGTGGACAGATACGCAGTATTTT.

V and J are TRBV7-8 and TRBJ1-5; TRBD1 is a possible D gene (6 bases). The germline V gene encodes CDR1 SGHVS and CDR2 FQNEAQ. CDR3 size: 14 residues. Trimming took 1 base from V and 6 from J, leaving 10 bases between them. CDR3 nucleotides: TGTGCCAGCAGCTTAGTGGGGGCTCGTCAGCCCCAGCATTTT. As protein: CASSLVGARQPQHF.

The chain's CDR3 is CASSLVAATNEKLFF. CDR3 sequence (DNA): TGTGCCAGCAGCTTAGTGGCAGCAACTAATGAAAAACTGTTTTTT. This chain connects TRBV7-2 to TRBJ1-4; D is unclear. Trimming left V 1 base short and J 0 bases short, with 6 bases between. Germline V gene lookup returns CDR1 SGHTA and CDR2 FQGNSA. The CDR3 length is 15 residues.

V and J are TRBV5-1 and TRBJ1-4, with a weak D call TRBD1 (6 bases). Germline lookup yields CDR1 SGHRS and CDR2 YFSETQ. This CDR3 region has 17 residues. Between the trimmed V and J ends, which lost 1 base and 2 bases, there was a span of 15 bases. CDR3 sequence (DNA): TGCGCCAGCAGCTTGACATGGCCAGGACAGACTAATGAAAAACTGTTTTTT. Its protein is CASSLTWPGQTNEKLFF.

The J gene is TRBJ2-2, the V gene TRBV19, with 8 nucleotides matching TRBD2. The germline CDR1 and CDR2 sequences are LNHDA and SQIVND (reference sequence). V dropped 3 bases and J dropped 0; count of bases not matched to a gene: 6. The CDR3 is 17 amino acids. CDR3 loop: CASSISRGLANTGELFF. The CDR3 nucleotides are TGTGCCAGTAGTATTAGCAGGGGACTAGCGAACACCGGGGAGCTGTTTTTT.

J is TRBJ2-7 and V is TRBV27; D is perhaps TRBD2 (5 bases). The CDR3 contains 13 residues. V was clipped by 7 bases and J by 2 bases, with 12 bases between them. Germline assignment: CDR1 MNHEY and CDR2 SMNVEV (reference sequence). The chain's CDR3 is CASKERNTYEQYF. As DNA, the CDR3 is TGTGCCAGCAAGGAGCGGAACACCTACGAGCAGTACTTC.

CDR3 nucleotides: TGTGCCAGCAAGCTCGCAGGCAATCAGCCCCAGCATTTT. This sequence encodes CASKLAGNQPQHF. V usage is TRBV6-1 and J usage is TRBJ1-5; the D is unclear. The CDR3 contains 13 residues. Per the germline V gene, CDR1 is MNHNS and CDR2 is SASEGT. V was clipped by 7 bases and J by 2 bases, with 9 bases between them.

V gene TRBV28 combines with J gene TRBJ1-1, with a weak D call TRBD1 (6 bases). This CDR3 is 13 amino acids long. V was pared by 6 bases and J by 1 base, with 9 bases between. The germline gives CDR1 MDHEN, CDR2 SYDVKM. The CDR3 loop is CASRETGNTEAFF. The CDR3 DNA sequence: TGTGCCAGCAGGGAGACAGGGAACACTGAAGCTTTCTTT.

The chain uses TRBV5-6 and TRBJ1-3; a possible D gene is TRBD1 (6 bases). The germline V and J ends were trimmed by 4 bases and 2 bases, with 13 bases remaining between them. Germline CDR1 and CDR2: SGHDT and YYEEEE. The CDR3 loop spans 15 amino acids. CDR3 protein: CASSPWGGPGNTIYF. CDR3 in DNA: TGTGCCAGCAGCCCATGGGGGGGGCCTGGAAACACCATATATTTT. Filled out from reference TRBV5-6 and TRBJ1-3, the complete variable domain reads DAGVTQSPTHLIKTRGQQVTLRCSPKSGHDTVSWYQQALGQGPQFIFQYYEEEERQRGNFPDRFSGHQFPNYSSELNVNALLLGDSALYLCASSPWGGPGNTIYFGEGSWLTVV.

The rearrangement joins TRBV27 to TRBJ2-5, with no clear D. The CDR3 contains 16 residues. Trimming left V 8 bases short and J 5 bases short, with 24 bases between. Germline assignment: CDR1 MNHEY and CDR2 SMNVEV (reference sequence). CDR3 coding DNA: TGTGCCAGCCGATCCTACCAACCTATTCACGGGGAGACCCAGTACTTC. The encoded protein is CASRSYQPIHGETQYF.

V usage is TRBV9 and J usage is TRBJ1-4; TRBD1 might be the D (5 bases). CDR3 length: 15 residues. Deletions cut 4 bases from V and 10 bases from J, with 20 bases between. From germline, CDR1 is SGDLS and CDR2 YYNGEE. The CDR3 is CASSIDQGAGGKLFF. DNA for the CDR3: TGTGCCAGCAGCATCGACCAGGGTGCCGGGGGAAAACTGTTTTTT.

The chain recombines TRBV2 with TRBJ2-7; no clear D. Germline V gene sequence: CDR1 SNHLY, CDR2 FYNNEI. Trimming cost V 0 bases and J 3 bases, with 12 bases left between them. The CDR3 has 15 amino acids. The CDR3 here is CASSEALQIVYEQYF. The CDR3 region has the DNA TGTGCCAGCAGTGAAGCGCTTCAGATCGTCTACGAGCAGTACTTC.

V gene TRBV10-2 combines with J gene TRBJ2-2; 7 nucleotides line up with TRBD2. Germline V gives CDR1 WSHSY, CDR2 SAAADI. V lost 4 bases to trimming and J lost 3 bases; unmatched junction nucleotides: 5. There are 15 residues in the CDR3. CDR3 bases: TGCGCCAGCAGTGGGGAGGGATTACACACCGGGGAGCTGTTTTTT. It translates to CASSGEGLHTGELFF.

V usage is TRBV7-9 and J usage is TRBJ2-1, with 8 bases that match TRBD2. Germline V gene lookup returns CDR1 SEHNR and CDR2 FQNEAQ (reference sequence). This CDR3 is built from 15 residues. Germline trimming cut 5 bases from V and 14 bases from J; bases unmatched to any gene: 17. CDR3 sequence reads: CASSLPLVLAGDKFF. The CDR3 DNA sequence: TGTGCCAGCAGCCTGCCTTTGGTGCTAGCGGGCGATAAGTTCTTC.